What follows describes a single TCR beta chain. Its antigen remains unidentified. Generated by immunoSEQ multiplex PCR, the TCRdb table keeps only in-frame clones and is missing some. The sample includes about 110,000 clones, around 84% of them seen just once. The sample is drawn from a study of T cell responses to AZD1222 COVID-19 vaccine. With 2 bases clipped from V and 2 bases from J, the junction kept 3 bases outside the gene matches. CDR1 and CDR2 from the germline V gene are MNHEY and SVGAGI. The CDR3 contains 14 residues. Study results and caveats: The span of vaccine-associated CD4 TCRs extended across spike, with dominance at 160-218 and 743-854. Seropositive AZD1222 recipients at baseline numbered only five to seven. Breadth and depth of Spike-specific TCRs rose after two AZD1222 doses. The peak T cell response came first, and repertoires were sampled only after it.

The starting material was peripheral blood, obtained on day 0 of AZD1222 vaccination. The V call is TRBV6-5, the J call TRBJ2-7; 7 bases are shared with TRBD1. The source of this sequence is an adult in good health. The CDR3 DNA sequence: TGTGCCAGCAGTTACCAGGGACAGACCTACGAGCAGTACTTC. Translating it yields CASSYQGQTYEQYF.